What follows describes a single TCR beta chain. Its cognate antigen is unknown. One end of the junction does not line up with germline, which may come from a read error. This entry comes from a study of T cells in Graves' hyperthyroidism and ophthalmopathy. Findings and caveats of the study: Expanded thyroid clonotypes (above 0.001) were mostly also found in blood.

TCR beta CDR3 regions were amplified from RNA. HTBI primers were the set used in a first-round RT-PCR of the TCR CDR3. TCRdb reprocessed the multiplex PCR reads via MiXCR and lists one record per CDR3 protein. Here the sample spans approximately 590,000 distinct CDR3 sequences, 35% to 55% being singletons. The authors deemed Graves' hyperthyroidism stable absent ophthalmopathy progression within 18 months. Orbital computed tomography and thyroid ultrasound, together with serum TRAb and thyroxine and clinical symptoms, were used for diagnoses. The germline V gene encodes CDR1 SGHTA and CDR2 FQGTGA. CDR3 length: 14 residues.

The sequencing input was peripheral blood or thyroid tissue (not recorded which). The origin of this receptor is a woman between 18 and 29 years old with Graves' hyperthyroidism. The chain couples TRBV7-3 to TRBJ2-5; D may correspond to TRBD1 or TRBD2 (5 bases each). In DNA form, the CDR3 reads TGCGCCAGCAGCCAAGTGGGGGTGGGTGAGACCCAGTACTTC. This translates into CASSQVGVGETQYF.